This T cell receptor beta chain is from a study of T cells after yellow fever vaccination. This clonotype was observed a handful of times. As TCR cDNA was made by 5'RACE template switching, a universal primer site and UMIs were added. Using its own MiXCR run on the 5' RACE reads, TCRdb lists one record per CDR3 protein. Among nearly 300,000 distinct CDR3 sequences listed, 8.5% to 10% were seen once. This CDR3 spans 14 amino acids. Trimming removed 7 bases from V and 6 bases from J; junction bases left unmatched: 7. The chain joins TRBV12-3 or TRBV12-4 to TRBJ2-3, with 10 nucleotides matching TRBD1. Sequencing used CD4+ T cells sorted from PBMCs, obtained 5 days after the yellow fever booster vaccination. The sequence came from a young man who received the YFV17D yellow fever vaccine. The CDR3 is CASILTGGRDTQYF. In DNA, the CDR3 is TGTGCCAGCATCCTGACAGGGGGCCGGGATACGCAGTATTTT.